This T cell receptor beta chain was documented in a study of T cell repertoires in cytomegalovirus infection. Study context: CMV infection and matching HLA type were both indicated by public TCR beta signatures.

This clonotype was detected ten times or more. Its antigen is not known. This may arise from a read error, as a much more abundant clone is one base away. Whole-study results and caveats: Cumulated frequencies of public TCR beta families served to identify carriers of CMV plus the relevant HLA. Dominating the ex vivo response were HLA-C-restricted CMV-specific TCR beta clonotypes.

V lost 6 bases and J lost 4, with 12 bases in between. There are 14 residues in the CDR3. Germline lookup yields CDR1 LNHDA and CDR2 SQIVND (reference sequence). TCRdb re-called the reads through MiXCR, storing one row per CDR3 protein. In the table there are approximately 130,000 distinct CDR3 sequences, approximately 9.2% of which are singletons. This rearrangement joins TRBV19 to TRBJ2-2, with D perhaps given as TRBD1 or TRBD2 (5 bases each). Material: PBMCs. This receptor was obtained from a human donor in good health (CMV status not recorded). Some clones in this sample may be carry-over from other donors' samples. The CDR3 spells CASRRDGTTGELFF. Written as DNA, the CDR3 is TGTGCCAGTAGACGGGACGGGACCACCGGGGAGCTGTTTTTT. Complete variable domain (other parts from reference TRBV19 and TRBJ2-2): DGGITQSPKYLFRKEGQNVTLSCEQNLNHDAMYWYRQDPGQGLRLIYYSQIVNDFQKGDIAEGYSVSREKKESFPLTVTSAQKNPTAFYLCASRRDGTTGELFFGEGSRLTVL.